This T cell receptor (beta chain) is from a study of T cells expressing NK-cell markers (dated by TCRdb to 2018 to 2021). Turning to the overall study: In sorted CD3+CD56+NKG2C+, CD3+CD56+NKG2C- and CD3+CD56-NKG2C+ T-cell subsets from eight donors, TCR beta-chain repertoires were profiled. Seven of the eight sequenced donors were HCMV-seropositive and one was HCMV-seronegative. Randomly selected healthy volunteers, three men and five women, were used as the eight sequenced donors. Libraries were sequenced as 2 x 150 bp reads on Illumina HiSeq 2000/2500, MiSeq or NextSeq.

From its cysteine to its phenylalanine, the CDR3 spans 15 amino acids. Nucleotide data are not available. CDR1 and CDR2, per the germline V gene, are SGHAT and FQNNGV. Broader findings and caveats from the paper: Whether the expanded NKG2C-expressing T cell clones were specific for HCMV antigens was left unclear. Those dominant clonotypes were again the most abundant among CD3+CD56-NKG2C+ cells in a handful of donors, at roughly 28.3-65%. In over 5 donors, the dominant CD3+CD56+NKG2C+ clonotypes were among the top 10 CD8+ clonotypes and accounted for about 1.0-8% of CD8+ T cells.

A commercial ELISA kit detecting HCMV-specific IgG in serum was used to determine HCMV serostatus. Ficoll density gradient centrifugation was used to isolate peripheral blood mononuclear cells from blood. Sequencing relied on an Illumina HiSeq 2000. 5'RACE template switching, by which a universal primer site and unique molecular identifiers were added, was used to make TCR beta cDNA libraries. Priming for cDNA synthesis came from the TCR beta constant segment, and two successive PCR amplification steps followed. The authors' analysis ran thus. Reads were demultiplexed and grouped by UMI with MIGEC, and clonotypes were assembled and quantified with MiTCR. Only TCR cDNA sequences supported by at least two reads were kept to exclude erroneous sequences. The tcR package was used for downstream repertoire analysis, and clonotypes were matched across fractions by CDR3 nucleotide sequence plus V segment. VDJmatch was used to annotate antigen specificity against VDJdb, with one amino acid substitution allowed in CDR3. The reads, reprocessed by TCRdb, yield one row per CDR3 protein sequence and no DNA. The V and J calls, along with clone size, are taken from TCRdb and not from the paper's own processing. In this sample's table one finds approximately 150,000 distinct CDR3 sequences. The top ten hold roughly an eighth of the sample.

With regard to this clonotype: Its antigen target is currently unknown.

Sequenced sample: blood T cells: a sorted CD56 or NKG2C T cell subset, CD4+ or CD8+ T cells, or bulk PBMC T cells (not recorded which). This TCR was sampled from a man aged 18 to 30 in good health. Donor details come from another sample of the same person, matched by shared clones. The V and J genes are TRBV11-2 and TRBJ2-7; TCRdb's D call, TRBD1, is unchecked because there is no DNA. The CDR3 protein: CASSLTGTGGYEQYF.